The 29 T cell receptor beta chains below come from one sample, sequenced in a study of graft-versus-host responses after intestinal transplantation (dated by TCRdb to about 2021). No cognate antigen is known for these TCRs. Reading the label with the study, this specimen's time point is: cells obtained before transplantation from donor or recipient. Receptor libraries were prepared by the immunoSEQ multiplex PCR assay. This immuneACCESS table, as held by TCRdb, lists in-frame sequences with V and J called but not all clones. Of the missing ones, under half trace to an unresolved V gene in checked studies; the others have no known cause. Across this sample there are roughly 100,000 clones, with 93% seen only once. The ten largest make up under 1.5% of the sample. The starting material was unstimulated CD8+ T cells sorted from spleen or lymph node cells, obtained before intestinal transplant. All receptors come from a human donor who received an intestinal transplant.

This clone was counted a single time. The rearrangement links TRBV4-1 to TRBJ2-5, with 12 bases aligning to TRBD2. Germline V gene lookup returns CDR1 MGHRA and CDR2 YSYEKL. J gave up 3 bases and V 1 base, and 6 bases lay outside the gene matches. The length of the CDR3 is 17 residues. The CDR3: CASSQGGRLAGEETQYF. The CDR3 region has the DNA TGCGCCAGCAGCCAAGGGGGCCGACTAGCGGGGGAAGAGACCCAGTACTTC.

The chain recombines TRBV19 with TRBJ1-2; TRBD1 agrees at 8 bases. The CDR3 is 15 amino acids. Germline values: CDR1 LNHDA, CDR2 SQIVND (reference sequence). Trimming at V came to 5 bases and at J to 5 bases, leaving 10 bases not matched to a gene. CDR3 amino acids: CASSPGTGPLYGYTF. The DNA for the CDR3 is TGTGCCAGTAGTCCGGGGACAGGTCCACTTTATGGCTACACCTTC.

V is TRBV15 and J is TRBJ2-2; TRBD2 agrees at 7 bases. This CDR3 region has 17 residues. The V and J ends lost 5 bases and 4 bases, in that order; junction bases with no gene match: 13. Germline V gene data show CDR1 as LNHNV and CDR2 as YYDKDF (reference sequence). The CDR3 nucleotides are TGTGCCACCAGCCAAACGAAACCGACTAGCCTCACCGGGGAGCTGTTTTTT. It is translated as CATSQTKPTSLTGELFF. The variable domain in full, with the rest retrieved from reference TRBV15 and TRBJ2-2, is DAMVIQNPRYQVTQFGKPVTLSCSQTLNHNVMYWYQQKSSQAPKLLFHYYDKDFNNEADTPDNFQSRRPNTSFCFLDIRSPGLGDTAMYLCATSQTKPTSLTGELFFGEGSRLTVL.

J is TRBJ2-2 and V is TRBV4-1, with D tentatively TRBD1 or TRBD2 (6 bases each). Germline CDR1 is MGHRA and CDR2 is YSYEKL. Trimming cost V 0 bases and J 7 bases, with 15 bases left between them. The CDR3 length is 16 residues. The CDR3 sequence is CASSQEGGRHGGELFF. For the CDR3, the DNA is TGCGCCAGCAGCCAAGAGGGGGGCCGACACGGCGGGGAGCTGTTTTTT.

This clone was observed once. CDR3 residues: CASRETGDQPQHF. The CDR3 DNA is TGTGCCAGTAGAGAGACAGGGGATCAGCCCCAGCATTTT. The chain uses TRBV19 and TRBJ1-5, with 8 bases lining up with TRBD1. J was trimmed by 5 bases and V by 6 bases; bases with no gene match: 3. Germline loops: CDR1 LNHDA, CDR2 SQIVND (reference sequence). The CDR3 covers 13 residues.

The chain combines TRBV19 with TRBJ1-6; D is unresolved. The CDR3 spans 17 residues. V was shortened by 5 bases and J by 0 bases, with 14 bases between the two germline ends. CDR1 and CDR2 (germline): LNHDA, SQIVND (reference sequence). The CDR3 reads CASSQDTLSSYNSPLHF. The CDR3 nucleotides are TGTGCCAGTAGTCAAGACACTTTGAGCTCCTATAATTCACCCCTCCACTTT.

The genes are TRBV6-1 and TRBJ1-3; TRBD1 matches at 7 bases. This CDR3 is built from 16 residues. V lost 4 bases to trimming and J lost 2 bases; unmatched junction nucleotides: 8. The V gene's germline CDR1 is MNHNS and CDR2 SASEGT. The CDR3: CASSGDRPLAGNTIYF. CDR3 nucleotides: TGTGCCAGCAGTGGGGACAGACCTCTGGCTGGAAACACCATATATTTT.

V gene TRBV27 combines with J gene TRBJ2-3; 7 nucleotides agree with TRBD1. Germline V gives CDR1 MNHEY, CDR2 SMNVEV (reference sequence). The CDR3 is 14 amino acids. Germline trimming cut 6 bases from V and 3 bases from J; bases unmatched to any gene: 6. Here the CDR3 DNA reads TGTGCCAGCAGGACGACAGGGTATACAGATACGCAGTATTTT. It specifies CASRTTGYTDTQYF.

This chain uses TRBV5-1 with TRBJ2-7, with TRBD2 identical over 8 bases. This CDR3 has 15 residues. The germline V gene encodes CDR1 SGHRS and CDR2 YFSETQ. The trim removed 5 bases at V and 1 base at J, leaving 8 bases unmatched. The CDR3 bases are TGCGCCAGCAGTCTTTCGGCGGGGGGTTCCTACGAGCAGTACTTC. Encoded protein: CASSLSAGGSYEQYF. The full variable domain, in which reference TRBV5-1 and TRBJ2-7 provide the parts outside the CDR3, is KAGVTQTPRYLIKTRGQQVTLSCSPISGHRSVSWYQQTPGQGLQFLFEYFSETQRNKGNFPGRFSGRQFSNSRSEMNVSTLELGDSALYLCASSLSAGGSYEQYFGPGTRLTVT.

The V gene is TRBV5-4, the J gene TRBJ2-1; TRBD1 aligns across 9 bases. This CDR3 spans 15 amino acids. The ends lost 1 base at V and 10 bases at J; junction bases unmatched: 9. Germline-derived CDR1 and CDR2 are SGHNT and YYREEE (reference sequence). The CDR3 DNA is TGTGCCAGCAGCTTGAGCCCGGGACAGGGAGAGGAGCAGTTCTTC. Translation: CASSLSPGQGEEQFF.

V and J are TRBV4-1 and TRBJ2-7; 10 nucleotides match TRBD1. CDR3 length: 14 amino acids. The germline CDR1 and CDR2 sequences are MGHRA and YSYEKL. The J segment lost 6 bases and the V segment lost 1 base, leaving 3 bases of the junction unmatched. In DNA form, the CDR3 reads TGCGCCAGCAGCCAAGGACAGGGGGCGATCGAGCAGTACTTC. This gives the protein CASSQGQGAIEQYF.

This clone is a singleton in its sample. The genes are TRBV6-1 and TRBJ1-1, with D possibly being TRBD1 (6 bases). Germline V gene lookup returns CDR1 MNHNS and CDR2 SASEGT. The V gene lost 3 bases and the J gene lost 2 bases, with 13 bases spanning the gap. The CDR3 runs to 15 residues. DNA for the CDR3: TGTGCCAGCAGTGACTTCGGGGGCGCAAACACTGAAGCTTTCTTT. This translates into CASSDFGGANTEAFF.

The chain couples TRBV27 to TRBJ2-1, with 10 bases matching TRBD1. The germline CDR1 and CDR2 sequences are MNHEY and SMNVEV (reference sequence). The CDR3 consists of 16 residues. The V segment lost 7 bases and the J segment 3 bases; nucleotides outside the gene matches: 9. This CDR3 reads CASTGQGQGRYNEQFF. In nucleotides, the CDR3 is TGTGCCAGCACTGGGCAGGGACAGGGGCGCTACAATGAGCAGTTCTTC.

This rearrangement joins TRBV29-1 to TRBJ1-1; TRBD1 matches 10 bases. CDR3 length: 15 amino acids. Germline CDR1 and CDR2: SQVTM and ANQGSEA. Trimming at V came to 3 bases and at J to 6 bases, leaving 10 bases not matched to a gene. The CDR3 bases are TGCAGCGTTGATGGGGGACAGGGGAGATGGGCTGAAGCTTTCTTT. It is translated as CSVDGGQGRWAEAFF. Variable domain in full (rest from reference TRBV29-1 and TRBJ1-1): SAVISQKPSRDICQRGTSLTIQCQVDSQVTMMFWYRQQPGQSLTLIATANQGSEATYESGFVIDKFPISRPNLTFSTLTVSNMSPEDSSIYLCSVDGGQGRWAEAFFGQGTRLTVV.

The chain recombines TRBV4-1 with TRBJ2-7; D ambiguous. This CDR3 has 17 amino acids. The germline V gene has CDR1 MGHRA and CDR2 YSYEKL. The germline V and J ends were trimmed by 0 bases and 0 bases, with 15 bases remaining between them. The CDR3 region is CASSQDRIGTSSYEQYF. The CDR3 DNA sequence: TGCGCCAGCAGCCAAGATCGGATCGGAACCAGCTCCTACGAGCAGTACTTC.

The chain has TRBV30 and TRBJ2-1; 11 nucleotides align to TRBD2. Germline assignment: CDR1 GTSNPN and CDR2 SVGIG (reference sequence). With V trimmed by 2 bases and J by 7 bases, 4 bases remained unmatched. The CDR3 has 14 residues. In DNA form, the CDR3 reads TGTGCCTGGAGTCTAGCGGGGGGAGGGAATGAGCAGTTCTTC. This encodes CAWSLAGGGNEQFF.

The CDR3 reads CASSSTGMDTEAFF. The DNA of the CDR3 is TGTGCCAGTTCCTCGACAGGGATGGACACTGAAGCTTTCTTT. V is TRBV19 and J is TRBJ1-1; 7 nucleotides match TRBD1. The CDR3 length is 14 residues. Germline CDR1 and CDR2: LNHDA and SQIVND (reference sequence). With V trimmed by 8 bases and J by 3 bases, 9 bases remained unmatched.

The chain carries TRBV27 and TRBJ2-2, with a possible D match to TRBD1 (5 bases). V lost 1 base and J lost 4, with 13 bases in between. The CDR3 has 16 amino acids. Germline CDR1 reads MNHEY; CDR2 reads SMNVEV (reference sequence). This CDR3 is CASSLYPGPFTGELFF. In DNA, the CDR3 is TGTGCCAGCAGTTTATACCCAGGGCCATTCACCGGGGAGCTGTTTTTT.

CDR3 loop: CASSPGRGSAEAFF. The CDR3 DNA reads TGTGCCAGCTCCCCCGGAAGGGGTTCGGCTGAAGCTTTCTTT. The V call is TRBV18, the J call TRBJ1-1, with D perhaps matching TRBD1 (5 bases). CDR1 and CDR2 (germline): KGHSH, LQKENI. The CDR3 is 14 residues long. Trimming took off 6 bases at V and 6 bases at J, with 17 bases between the two ends.

This chain connects TRBV4-1 to TRBJ2-1; the D gene could be TRBD1 or TRBD2 (5 bases each). The V gene's germline CDR1 is MGHRA and CDR2 YSYEKL. There are 13 residues in the CDR3. V was clipped by 0 bases and J by 8 bases, with 8 bases between them. The CDR3 protein is CASSQDMGDEQFF. CDR3 nucleotide sequence: TGCGCCAGCAGCCAAGATATGGGGGATGAGCAGTTCTTC.

The CDR3 DNA reads TGTGCCAGCAGCGCTCAGGGGACACACACTGAAGCTTTCTTT. Encoded protein: CASSAQGTHTEAFF. This chain uses TRBV5-4 with TRBJ1-1; D might be TRBD1 (6 bases). CDR3 length: 14 amino acids. Germline values: CDR1 SGHNT, CDR2 YYREEE (reference sequence). V was shortened by 4 bases and J by 3 bases, with 13 bases between the two germline ends.

The chain combines TRBV9 with TRBJ1-2; D possibly corresponds to TRBD1 (5 bases). The CDR3 totals 16 residues. Per the germline V gene, CDR1 is SGDLS and CDR2 is YYNGEE. V gave up 0 bases and J gave up 4 bases, with 16 bases separating them. CDR3 bases: TGTGCCAGCAGCGTAGGGGCAGGGTCCCAACCCTATGGCTACACCTTC. It specifies CASSVGAGSQPYGYTF.

This rearrangement joins TRBV30 to TRBJ2-1; 9 bases align to TRBD1. Germline V gene data show CDR1 as GTSNPN and CDR2 as SVGIG (reference sequence). This CDR3 comprises 15 residues. V shed 2 bases and J 7 bases; nucleotides not matched to a gene: 9. The CDR3 bases are TGTGCCTGGAGTATTGGGACAGGGAATGGGAATGAGCAGTTCTTC. It codes for CAWSIGTGNGNEQFF.

The chain combines TRBV9 with TRBJ2-1; 8 bases map to TRBD2. Germline V gives CDR1 SGDLS, CDR2 YYNGEE. CDR3 length: 15 amino acids. The J segment lost 3 bases and the V segment lost 2 bases, leaving 4 bases of the junction unmatched. CDR3 sequence: CASSVGLAIYNEQFF. CDR3 DNA sequence: TGTGCCAGCAGCGTTGGACTAGCAATCTACAATGAGCAGTTCTTC. The entire variable domain, with the rest obtained from reference TRBV9 and TRBJ2-1, is as follows: DSGVTQTPKHLITATGQRVTLRCSPRSGDLSVYWYQQSLDQGLQFLIQYYNGEERAKGNILERFSAQQFPDLHSELNLSSLELGDSALYFCASSVGLAIYNEQFFGPGTRLTVL.

The chain carries TRBV30 and TRBJ2-1; no clear D. The germline gives CDR1 GTSNPN, CDR2 SVGIG (reference sequence). V was shortened by 3 bases and J by 2 bases, with 8 bases between the two germline ends. This CDR3 spans 13 amino acids. CDR3 protein: CAWRGPAYNEQFF. The CDR3 DNA reads TGTGCCTGGAGGGGCCCCGCCTACAATGAGCAGTTCTTC. The variable domain in full, completed from reference TRBV30 and TRBJ2-1, reads SQTIHQWPATLVQPVGSPLSLECTVEGTSNPNLYWYRQAAGRGLQLLFYSVGIGQISSEVPQNLSASRPQDRQFILSSKKLLLSDSGFYLCAWRGPAYNEQFFGPGTRLTVL.

V gene TRBV5-6 combines with J gene TRBJ2-4; TRBD2 matches 7 bases. V gave up 5 bases and J gave up 9 bases; unmatched junction bases: 8. Per germline, CDR1 SGHDT and CDR2 YYEEEE. CDR3 length: 13 amino acids. CDR3 region: CASSIGGSAIQYF. The CDR3 DNA is TGTGCCAGCAGTATCGGGGGGTCGGCCATTCAGTACTTC.

The chain couples TRBV27 to TRBJ2-3; TRBD2 agrees at 11 bases. This CDR3 has 17 residues. Germline loops: CDR1 MNHEY, CDR2 SMNVEV (reference sequence). J lost 6 bases, V lost 2 bases, and 10 bases had no gene match. The CDR3, as DNA: TGTGCCAGCAGTTTAAATTTTCCCGGACTAGCGGGCGATACGCAGTATTTT. It encodes CASSLNFPGLAGDTQYF.

The V gene is TRBV9, the J gene TRBJ1-1, with a tentative D call TRBD1 (6 bases). The germline V gene encodes CDR1 SGDLS and CDR2 YYNGEE. Deletions cut 2 bases from V and 1 base from J, with 15 bases between. CDR3 length: 16 residues. CDR3 protein: CASSVPEGGPNTEAFF. The CDR3 DNA reads TGTGCCAGCAGCGTCCCCGAGGGGGGCCCGAACACTGAAGCTTTCTTT. Full variable domain (rest looked up from reference TRBV9 and TRBJ1-1): DSGVTQTPKHLITATGQRVTLRCSPRSGDLSVYWYQQSLDQGLQFLIQYYNGEERAKGNILERFSAQQFPDLHSELNLSSLELGDSALYFCASSVPEGGPNTEAFFGQGTRLTVV.

This clone came up a few times. The chain has TRBV7-9 and TRBJ1-2; TRBD1 matches 7 bases. Trimming took 8 bases from V and 2 from J; bases not matched to a gene: 2. Germline assignment: CDR1 SEHNR and CDR2 FQNEAQ (reference sequence). The CDR3 is 12 amino acids. CDR3 in DNA: TGTGCCAGCGCGACAGGGAACTATGGCTACACCTTC. It yields the protein CASATGNYGYTF.